The sequence of this T cell receptor (beta chain) was determined in a study of T cell changes during pregnancy in multiple sclerosis. Measured with immunoSEQ multiplex PCR; TCRdb has only the in-frame clones, and not every one. The table records about 57,000 clones, roughly 93% of them present only once. The sequencing used peripheral blood, collected after pregnancy. The TCR sequence derives from a female donor with multiple sclerosis, enrolled in a pregnancy study.

In DNA form, the CDR3 reads TGTGCCAGTAGCACAGGACAGGATACTTATGGAGCTTTCTTT. Translation gives CASSTGQDTYGAFF. V is TRBV19 and J is TRBJ1-1; 7 nucleotides line up with TRBD1. J was trimmed by 10 bases and V by 6 bases; bases with no gene match: 14. The CDR3 has 14 residues. From germline, CDR1 is LNHDA and CDR2 SQIVND (reference sequence).